This T cell receptor beta chain was profiled in a study of T cells in Graves' hyperthyroidism and ophthalmopathy. TCR beta CDR3 regions were amplified from RNA transcripts. HTBI primers were the set used in a first-round RT-PCR of the TCR CDR3. TCRdb processed the multiplex PCR reads anew with MiXCR; each CDR3 protein has one entry. The table includes about 410,000 distinct CDR3 sequences, 14% to 15% detected once. Germline V gene lookup returns CDR1 SGDLS and CDR2 YYNGEE. Trimming took 3 bases from V and 2 from J, leaving 21 bases between them. The CDR3 sequence is 18 residues long. The sequenced material came from blood. The TCR comes from a man aged 18 to 29 with Graves' ophthalmopathy. V usage is TRBV9 and J usage is TRBJ1-5; D is perhaps TRBD1 (6 bases). CDR3 loop: CASSEGLSAGGGNQPQHF. The CDR3 region has the DNA TGTGCCAGCAGCGAGGGGCTGTCTGCGGGGGGCGGCAATCAGCCCCAGCATTTT.